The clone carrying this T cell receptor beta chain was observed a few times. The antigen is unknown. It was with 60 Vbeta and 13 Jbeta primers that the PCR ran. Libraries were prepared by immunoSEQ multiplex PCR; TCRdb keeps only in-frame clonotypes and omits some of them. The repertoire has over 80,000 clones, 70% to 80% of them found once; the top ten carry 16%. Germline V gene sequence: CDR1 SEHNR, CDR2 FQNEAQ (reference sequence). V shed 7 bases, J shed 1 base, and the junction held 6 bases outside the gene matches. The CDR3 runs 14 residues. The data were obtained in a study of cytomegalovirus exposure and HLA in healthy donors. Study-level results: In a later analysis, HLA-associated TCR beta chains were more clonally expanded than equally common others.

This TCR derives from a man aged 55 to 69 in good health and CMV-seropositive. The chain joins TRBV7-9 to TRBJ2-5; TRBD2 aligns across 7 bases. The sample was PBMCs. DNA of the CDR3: TGTGCCAGCATGGGCAGCGGGGCCCAAGAGACCCAGTACTTC. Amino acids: CASMGSGAQETQYF.